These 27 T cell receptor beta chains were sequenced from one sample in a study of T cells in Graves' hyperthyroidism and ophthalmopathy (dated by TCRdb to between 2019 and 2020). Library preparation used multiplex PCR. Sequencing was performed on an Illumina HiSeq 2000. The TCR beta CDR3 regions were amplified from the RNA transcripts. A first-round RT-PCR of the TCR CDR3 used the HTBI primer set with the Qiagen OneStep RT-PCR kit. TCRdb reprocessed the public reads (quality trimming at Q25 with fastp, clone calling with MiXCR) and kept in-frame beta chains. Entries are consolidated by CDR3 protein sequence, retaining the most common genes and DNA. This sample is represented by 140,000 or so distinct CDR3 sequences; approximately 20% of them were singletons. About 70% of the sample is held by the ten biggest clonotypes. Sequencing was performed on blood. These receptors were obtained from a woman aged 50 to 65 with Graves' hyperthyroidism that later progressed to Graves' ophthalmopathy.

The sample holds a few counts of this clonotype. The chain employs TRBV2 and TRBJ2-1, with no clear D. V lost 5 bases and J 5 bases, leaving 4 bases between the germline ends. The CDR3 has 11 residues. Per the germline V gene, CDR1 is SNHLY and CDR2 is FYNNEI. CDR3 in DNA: TGTGCCAGCAGTTACGACAATGAGCAGTTCTTC. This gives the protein CASSYDNEQFF.

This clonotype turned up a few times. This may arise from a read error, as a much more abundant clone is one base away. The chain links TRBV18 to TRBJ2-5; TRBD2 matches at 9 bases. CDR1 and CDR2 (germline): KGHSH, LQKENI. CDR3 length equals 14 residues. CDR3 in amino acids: CTSSPASGRETQYF. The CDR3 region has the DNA TGTACCAGCTCACCAGCGAGCGGGAGGGAGACCCAGTACTTC.

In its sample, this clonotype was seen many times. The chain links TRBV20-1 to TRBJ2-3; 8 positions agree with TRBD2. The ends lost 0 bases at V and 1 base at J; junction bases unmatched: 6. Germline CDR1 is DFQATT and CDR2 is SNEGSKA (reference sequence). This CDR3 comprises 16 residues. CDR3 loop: CSARDMRAGGTDTQYF. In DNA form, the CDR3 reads TGCAGTGCTAGAGATATGAGAGCGGGAGGCACAGATACGCAGTATTTT.

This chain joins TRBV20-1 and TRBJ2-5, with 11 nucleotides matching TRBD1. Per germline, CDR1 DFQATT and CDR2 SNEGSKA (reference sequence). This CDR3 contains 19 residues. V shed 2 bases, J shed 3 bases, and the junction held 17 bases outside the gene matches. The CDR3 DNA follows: TGCAGTGCTAGACCAGCGGGGACAGGGGGTCTGAATTCGGAAGAGACCCAGTACTTC. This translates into CSARPAGTGGLNSEETQYF.

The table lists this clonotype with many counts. The CDR3 nucleotides read TGTGCCTGGAGTGTACAAGGTTTTAGCGAGCAGTACTTC. Amino acid sequence: CAWSVQGFSEQYF. The chain is built from TRBV30 and TRBJ2-7; D gene ambiguous. This CDR3 comprises 13 residues. The V end was cut by 0 bases, the J end by 6 bases, with 12 bases between. Germline values: CDR1 GTSNPN, CDR2 SVGIG (reference sequence).

The CDR3 DNA reads TGTGCCAGCAGCTTCTGGAGGGGCTCCTACAATGAGCAGTTCTTC. Translating it yields CASSFWRGSYNEQFF. This chain joins TRBV5-5 and TRBJ2-1; D is possibly TRBD2 (6 bases). The germline V gene encodes CDR1 SGHKS and CDR2 YYEKEE (reference sequence). Trimming pared 2 bases from V and 0 bases from J, leaving 9 bases between. The CDR3 loop spans 15 amino acids.

This chain's CDR3 is CAISAGQGRLAAYNEQFF. DNA of the CDR3: TGTGCCATCAGTGCGGGACAGGGAAGACTAGCGGCATACAATGAGCAGTTCTTC. This chain uses TRBV10-3 with TRBJ2-1; D tentatively reads TRBD1 or TRBD2 (9 bases each). Germline assignment: CDR1 ENHRY and CDR2 SYGVKD. This CDR3 comprises 18 residues. V was trimmed by 4 bases and J by 4 bases, leaving 23 bases between them.

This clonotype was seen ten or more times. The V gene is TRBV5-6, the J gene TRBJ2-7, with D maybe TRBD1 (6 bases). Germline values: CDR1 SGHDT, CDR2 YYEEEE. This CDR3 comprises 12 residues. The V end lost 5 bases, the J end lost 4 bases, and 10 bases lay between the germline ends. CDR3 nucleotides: TGTGCCAGCAGAAGAGGGGGATACGAGCAGTACTTC. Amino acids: CASRRGGYEQYF.

The CDR3 DNA reads TGTGCCAGCAGTCCTCAGGGATACTATGGCTACACCTTC. This gives the protein CASSPQGYYGYTF. This chain uses TRBV7-2 with TRBJ1-2, with D perhaps TRBD1 (5 bases). The CDR3 is 13 residues long. Trimming took 6 bases from V and 3 from J, leaving 11 bases between them. Germline V CDR1 and CDR2: SGHTA, FQGNSA.

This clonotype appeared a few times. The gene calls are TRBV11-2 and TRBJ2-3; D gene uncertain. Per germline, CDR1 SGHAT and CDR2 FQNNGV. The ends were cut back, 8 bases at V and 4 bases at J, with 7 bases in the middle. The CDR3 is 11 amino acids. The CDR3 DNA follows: TGTGCCAGCCGAGTGGCAGATACGCAGTATTTT. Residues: CASRVADTQYF.

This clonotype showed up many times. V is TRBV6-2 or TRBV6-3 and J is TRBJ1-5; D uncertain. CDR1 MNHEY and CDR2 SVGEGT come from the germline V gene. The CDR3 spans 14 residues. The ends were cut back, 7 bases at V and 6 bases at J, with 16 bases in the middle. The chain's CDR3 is CASKGWVESQPQHF. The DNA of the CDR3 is TGTGCCAGCAAGGGCTGGGTGGAATCTCAGCCCCAGCATTTT.

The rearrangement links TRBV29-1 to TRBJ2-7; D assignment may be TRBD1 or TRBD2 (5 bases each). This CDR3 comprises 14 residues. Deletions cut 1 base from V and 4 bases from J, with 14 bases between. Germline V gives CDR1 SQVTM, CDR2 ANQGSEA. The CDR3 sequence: CSVEGRGGGYEQYF. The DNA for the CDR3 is TGCAGCGTTGAAGGTAGGGGTGGGGGTTACGAGCAGTACTTC.

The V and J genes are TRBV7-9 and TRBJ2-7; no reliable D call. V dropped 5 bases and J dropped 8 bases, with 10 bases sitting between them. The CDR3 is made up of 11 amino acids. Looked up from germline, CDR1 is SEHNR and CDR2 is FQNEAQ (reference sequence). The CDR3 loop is CASSTMDQQYF. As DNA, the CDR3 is TGTGCCAGCAGCACGATGGATCAGCAGTACTTC.

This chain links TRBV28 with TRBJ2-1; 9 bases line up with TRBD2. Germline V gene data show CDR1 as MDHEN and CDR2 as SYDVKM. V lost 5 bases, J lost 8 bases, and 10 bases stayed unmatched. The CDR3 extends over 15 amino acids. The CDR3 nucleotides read TGTGCCAGCAGTCCACTCATAGCGGGAGTCCATGAGCAGTTCTTC. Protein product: CASSPLIAGVHEQFF.

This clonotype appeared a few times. CDR3 loop: CASRKTGSGNTIYF. The CDR3 DNA is TGTGCCAGCAGAAAGACAGGCTCTGGAAACACCATATATTTT. The J gene is TRBJ1-3, the V gene TRBV27; TRBD1 might be the D (6 bases). Looked up from germline, CDR1 is MNHEY and CDR2 is SMNVEV (reference sequence). The CDR3 length is 14 residues. V lost 6 bases, J lost 0 bases, and 9 bases lay in between.

The CDR3 DNA reads as TGCAGTGCTAGAGGATTTTTAGTAGCCGAGCAGTTCTTC. It specifies CSARGFLVAEQFF. The gene calls are TRBV20-1 and TRBJ2-1; the D is unclear. The CDR3 sequence is 13 residues long. V dropped 1 base and J dropped 10 bases, with 14 bases sitting between them. CDR1 DFQATT and CDR2 SNEGSKA come from the germline V gene (reference sequence).

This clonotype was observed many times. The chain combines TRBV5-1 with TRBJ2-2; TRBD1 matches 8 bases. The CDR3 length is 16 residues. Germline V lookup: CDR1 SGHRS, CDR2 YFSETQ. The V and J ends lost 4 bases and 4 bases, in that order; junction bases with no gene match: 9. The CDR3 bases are TGCGCCAGCAGCCATGGACAGGGATTGGGCACCGGGGAGCTGTTTTTT. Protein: CASSHGQGLGTGELFF.

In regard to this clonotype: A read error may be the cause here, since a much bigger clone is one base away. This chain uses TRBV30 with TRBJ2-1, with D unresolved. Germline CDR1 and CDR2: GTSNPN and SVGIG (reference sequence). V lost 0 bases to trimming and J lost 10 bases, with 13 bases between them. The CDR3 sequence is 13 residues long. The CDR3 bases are TGTGCCTGGAGTGTGAAGGGTCTGTACGAGCAGTTCTTC. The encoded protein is CAWSVKGLYEQFF.

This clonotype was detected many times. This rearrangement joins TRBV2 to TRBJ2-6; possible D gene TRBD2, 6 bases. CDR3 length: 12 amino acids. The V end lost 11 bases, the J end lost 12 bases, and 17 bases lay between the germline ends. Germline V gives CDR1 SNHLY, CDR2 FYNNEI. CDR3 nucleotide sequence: TGTGCCGGGAGGACGGGAGCGGCCGTCCTGACTTTC. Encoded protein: CAGRTGAAVLTF.

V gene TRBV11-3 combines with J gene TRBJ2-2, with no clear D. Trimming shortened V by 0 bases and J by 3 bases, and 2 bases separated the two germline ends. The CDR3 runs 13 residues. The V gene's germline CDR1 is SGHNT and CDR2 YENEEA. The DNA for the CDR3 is TGTGCCAGCAGCTTAGAATACACCGGGGAGCTGTTTTTT. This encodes CASSLEYTGELFF.

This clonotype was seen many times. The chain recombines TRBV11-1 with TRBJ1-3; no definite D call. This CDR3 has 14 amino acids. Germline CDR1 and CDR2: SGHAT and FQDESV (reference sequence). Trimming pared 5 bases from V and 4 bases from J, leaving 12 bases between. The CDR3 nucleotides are TGTGCCAGCAGCGAAAGCACACCCGGAAACACCATATATTTT. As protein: CASSESTPGNTIYF.

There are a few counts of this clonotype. This chain's CDR3 is CSVRTGGLNTGELFF. CDR3 sequence (DNA): TGCAGCGTTAGGACAGGGGGTTTGAACACCGGGGAGCTGTTTTTT. The J gene is TRBJ2-2, the V gene TRBV29-1; 10 bases agree with TRBD1. The CDR3 loop spans 15 amino acids. V lost 5 bases and J lost 1; bases outside the gene matches: 4. CDR1 is SQVTM, CDR2 ANQGSEA, per germline.

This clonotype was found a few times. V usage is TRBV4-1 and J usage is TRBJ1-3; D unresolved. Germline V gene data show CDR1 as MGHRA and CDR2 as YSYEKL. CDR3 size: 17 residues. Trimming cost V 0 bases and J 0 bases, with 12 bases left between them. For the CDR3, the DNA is TGCGCCAGCAGCCAAGATTTAGGAGGTTACTCTGGAAACACCATATATTTT. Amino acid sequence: CASSQDLGGYSGNTIYF.

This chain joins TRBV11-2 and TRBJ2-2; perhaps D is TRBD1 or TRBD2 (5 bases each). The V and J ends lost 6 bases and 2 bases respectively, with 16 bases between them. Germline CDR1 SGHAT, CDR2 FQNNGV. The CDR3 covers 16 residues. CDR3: CASREPGRKNTGELFF. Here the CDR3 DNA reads TGTGCCAGCAGGGAACCGGGACGCAAAAACACCGGGGAGCTGTTTTTT.

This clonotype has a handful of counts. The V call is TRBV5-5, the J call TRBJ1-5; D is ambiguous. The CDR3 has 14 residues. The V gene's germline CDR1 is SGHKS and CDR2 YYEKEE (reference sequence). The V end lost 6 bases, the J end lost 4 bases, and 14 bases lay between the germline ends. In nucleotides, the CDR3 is TGTGCCAGCACCAACAACCCGGAAAATCAGCCCCAGCATTTT. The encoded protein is CASTNNPENQPQHF.

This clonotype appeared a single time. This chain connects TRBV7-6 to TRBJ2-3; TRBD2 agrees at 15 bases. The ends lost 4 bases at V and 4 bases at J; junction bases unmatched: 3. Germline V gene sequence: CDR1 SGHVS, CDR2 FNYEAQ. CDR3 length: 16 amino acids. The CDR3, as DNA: TGTGCCAGCAGCTCGGGGACTAGCGGGAGGTCAGATACGCAGTATTTT. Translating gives CASSSGTSGRSDTQYF.

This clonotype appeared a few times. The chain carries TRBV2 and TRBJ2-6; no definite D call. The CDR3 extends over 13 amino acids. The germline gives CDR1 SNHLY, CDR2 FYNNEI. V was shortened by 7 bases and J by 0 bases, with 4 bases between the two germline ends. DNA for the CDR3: TGTGCCAGCACAGGCTCTGGGGCCAACGTCCTGACTTTC. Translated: CASTGSGANVLTF.